Shown below are 21 T cell receptor beta chains from a single sample sequenced in a study of molecular identifiers for immune sequencing clone quantification. From the PCR reads, TCRdb called clonotypes with MiXCR, one entry per CDR3 protein. The data hold about half a million distinct CDR3 sequences, with around 25% observed a single time. The sequenced material came from naive CD8+ T cells from blood, with Jurkat cell RNA spiked in. Indicated subset: FACS-sorted CD8+CD4-CCR7+CD45RA+ naive T cells. The source is a human donor in good health. Some libraries in this study had Jurkat cell RNA spiked in.

The V gene is TRBV5-3, the J gene TRBJ2-3, with 11 bases identical to TRBD1. TRBV5-3 qualifies as an ORF whose function is uncertain. The CDR3 runs 14 residues. Trimming at V came to 8 bases and at J to 8 bases, leaving 10 bases not matched to a gene. CDR3 nucleotides: TGTGCCAGTAAGAGGGACAGGGGGGGAGTTACGCAGTATTTT. Its translation: CASKRDRGGVTQYF.

The chain uses TRBV27 and TRBJ1-4, with TRBD1 identical over 10 bases. After removal of 4 bases from V and 8 bases from J, the junction contained 7 bases not matched to a gene. CDR1 is MNHEY and CDR2 is SMNVEV in the germline V gene (reference sequence). CDR3 length equals 15 residues. The CDR3 reads CASSSRTGGREKLFF. In nucleotides, the CDR3 is TGTGCCAGCAGTTCTCGGACAGGGGGAAGAGAAAAACTGTTTTTT.

In its sample, this clonotype was seen many times. The V call is TRBV19, the J call TRBJ2-4; weak D call: TRBD1 (5 bases). The germline V gene encodes CDR1 LNHDA and CDR2 SQIVND (reference sequence). Trimming shortened V by 7 bases and J by 6 bases, and 16 bases separated the two germline ends. This CDR3 spans 14 amino acids. The CDR3 loop is CASTNDSGVNIQYF. The CDR3 DNA reads TGTGCCAGTACAAATGACAGTGGGGTAAACATTCAGTACTTC.

This clonotype was observed once. This CDR3 reads CASSTIAYSGNTIYF. The DNA of the CDR3 is TGTGCCAGCAGCACTATAGCATACTCTGGAAACACCATATATTTT. The chain has TRBV2 and TRBJ1-3; D is unclear. Per germline, CDR1 SNHLY and CDR2 FYNNEI. The CDR3 runs to 15 residues. V lost 6 bases, J lost 0 bases, and 12 bases lay in between.

This clonotype was found many times. The chain links TRBV12-3 or TRBV12-4 to TRBJ1-5; D uncertain. The CDR3 sequence is 14 residues long. V gave up 2 bases and J gave up 7 bases, with 12 bases separating them. CDR3 sequence: CASSLTARPQPQHF. In nucleotides, the CDR3 is TGTGCCAGCAGTTTAACCGCCAGGCCCCAGCCCCAGCATTTT.

To note about this clonotype: An end of the junction differs from the germline gene, which may be a read error. This chain connects TRBV10-3 to TRBJ2-3; possible D gene TRBD1, 6 bases. The CDR3 extends over 15 amino acids. Per germline, CDR1 ENHRY and CDR2 SYGVKD. The CDR3: CAISEEGRDTDTKYF. CDR3 bases: TGTGCCATCAGTGAGGAGGGCCGGGACACAGATACGAAGTATTTT.

Concerning this clonotype: This sequence may be a read error, since a much larger clone differs from it by one base. The chain links TRBV2 to TRBJ1-1; D might be TRBD1 (5 bases). This CDR3 is built from 17 residues. V was trimmed by 8 bases and J by 1 base, leaving 23 bases between them. The germline gives CDR1 SNHLY, CDR2 FYNNEI. CDR3 DNA: TGTGCCAGCGGAATGGCGGGACTCAATTCGGCGAACACTGAAGCTTTCTTT. This codes for CASGMAGLNSANTEAFF.

The chain couples TRBV19 to TRBJ1-1; tentative D call: TRBD1 (5 bases). CDR3 length: 18 amino acids. The V gene lost 5 bases and the J gene lost 0 bases, with 22 bases spanning the gap. Germline V CDR1 and CDR2: LNHDA, SQIVND (reference sequence). The CDR3 reads CASSPLSPTDPMNTEAFF. DNA for the CDR3: TGTGCCAGTAGTCCACTTTCGCCGACAGACCCCATGAACACTGAAGCTTTCTTT.

V gene TRBV11-2 combines with J gene TRBJ2-4; 7 positions agree with TRBD1. This CDR3 is 14 amino acids long. Germline CDR1 and CDR2: SGHAT and FQNNGV. V lost 3 bases and J lost 7; bases outside the gene matches: 6. As DNA, the CDR3 is TGTGCCAGCAGCTTTAAGGGGGCCTCGAACATTCAGTACTTC. Amino acids: CASSFKGASNIQYF. Drawing the rest from reference TRBV11-2 and TRBJ2-4, the complete variable domain is EAGVAQSPRYKIIEKRQSVAFWCNPISGHATLYWYQQILGQGPKLLIQFQNNGVVDDSQLPKDRFSAERLKGVDSTLKIQPAKLEDSAVYLCASSFKGASNIQYFGAGTRLSVL.

This clonotype was observed a handful of times. The chain links TRBV28 to TRBJ2-7, with D perhaps assigned TRBD1 or TRBD2 (6 bases each). Trimming removed 8 bases from V and 7 bases from J, with 9 bases in between. Germline CDR1 and CDR2: MDHEN and SYDVKM. The CDR3 runs 10 residues. CDR3 in amino acids: CASGGGEQYF. CDR3 sequence (DNA): TGTGCCAGCGGAGGGGGGGAGCAGTACTTC.

V gene TRBV28 combines with J gene TRBJ2-5, with a tentative D call TRBD1 (6 bases). Trimming pared 5 bases from V and 3 bases from J, leaving 13 bases between. CDR1 is MDHEN, CDR2 SYDVKM, per germline. The CDR3 spans 14 residues. In nucleotides, the CDR3 is TGTGCCAGCAGTCTTACAGGGATCGAAGAGACCCAGTACTTC. It specifies CASSLTGIEETQYF.

The chain recombines TRBV4-1 with TRBJ1-2; D may be TRBD1 (5 bases). In germline, CDR1 is MGHRA, CDR2 YSYEKL. The CDR3 is made up of 13 amino acids. V lost 2 bases, J lost 4 bases, and 8 bases lay in between. DNA for the CDR3: TGCGCCAGCAGCCAACAGGGAACCTATGGCTACACCTTC. The encoded protein is CASSQQGTYGYTF.

This clonotype was counted a few times. This chain joins TRBV7-2 and TRBJ2-3; TRBD2 might be the D (5 bases). Germline assignment: CDR1 SGHTA and CDR2 FQGNSA. The ends were cut back, 2 bases at V and 0 bases at J, with 9 bases in the middle. The CDR3 contains 15 residues. DNA of the CDR3: TGTGCCAGCAGCTTACTAGCCACTAGCACAGATACGCAGTATTTT. Translation gives CASSLLATSTDTQYF. Looking up the rest from reference TRBV7-2 and TRBJ2-3 gives the full variable domain: GAGVSQSPSNKVTEKGKDVELRCDPISGHTALYWYRQSLGQGLEFLIYFQGNSAPDKSGLPSDRFSAERTGGSVSTLTIQRTQQEDSAVYLCASSLLATSTDTQYFGPGTRLTVL.

This rearrangement joins TRBV27 to TRBJ2-3; D not resolved. Germline V gene lookup returns CDR1 MNHEY and CDR2 SMNVEV (reference sequence). CDR3 size: 13 residues. The germline V and J ends were trimmed by 7 bases and 1 base, with 9 bases remaining between them. The CDR3 protein is CASNRLGTDTQYF. The CDR3 bases are TGTGCCAGCAACCGACTGGGCACAGATACGCAGTATTTT.

V usage is TRBV20-1 and J usage is TRBJ2-1, with D perhaps TRBD2 (5 bases). Germline values: CDR1 DFQATT, CDR2 SNEGSKA (reference sequence). V gave up 0 bases and J gave up 10 bases, with 22 bases separating them. The CDR3 sequence is 16 residues long. CDR3 in DNA: TGCAGTGCTAGAGATCCGGGGTACCGCCAGGCGTACGAGCAGTTCTTC. Translating gives CSARDPGYRQAYEQFF.

This clonotype has more than one count but fewer than ten. The chain couples TRBV24-1 to TRBJ2-7, with TRBD1 matching over 9 bases. CDR1 and CDR2 (germline): KGHDR, SFDVKD. The CDR3 contains 15 residues. Trimming at V came to 2 bases and at J to 3 bases, leaving 4 bases not matched to a gene. The CDR3 bases are TGTGCCACCAGTGATTCTGGACAGGGGATCTACGAGCAGTACTTC. It is translated as CATSDSGQGIYEQYF.

In its sample, this clonotype was seen once. Possible read error: a much larger clone is one base away. The chain joins TRBV30 to TRBJ1-1, with a tentative D call TRBD1 (6 bases). The CDR3 totals 13 residues. Trimming stripped 4 bases from V and 2 bases from J, with 11 bases between. Germline lookup yields CDR1 GTSNPN and CDR2 SVGIG (reference sequence). DNA for the CDR3: TGTGCCTGGATTCCAGGGGCTAACACTGAAGCTTTCTTT. As protein: CAWIPGANTEAFF.

Many counts were recorded for this clonotype. This chain links TRBV4-1 with TRBJ2-7; 8 bases fit TRBD2. This CDR3 is built from 14 residues. The V gene's germline CDR1 is MGHRA and CDR2 YSYEKL. With 1 base clipped from V and 7 bases from J, the junction kept 6 bases outside the gene matches. The CDR3 loop reads CASSQGAGGLEQYF. The CDR3, as DNA: TGCGCCAGCAGCCAAGGTGCGGGGGGCCTAGAGCAGTACTTC.

This clonotype was counted many times. This chain uses TRBV29-1 with TRBJ2-7; D remains ambiguous. The CDR3 is 14 residues long. Trimming shortened V by 4 bases and J by 0 bases, and 13 bases separated the two germline ends. Germline CDR1 is SQVTM and CDR2 is ANQGSEA. CDR3 protein: CSVVDRLSSYEQYF. In nucleotides, the CDR3 is TGCAGCGTTGTGGACCGTCTTAGCTCCTACGAGCAGTACTTC.

The chain is built from TRBV7-9 and TRBJ2-7; possible D gene TRBD1, 5 bases. The ends were cut back, 9 bases at V and 7 bases at J, with 19 bases in the middle. The length of the CDR3 is 13 residues. In germline, CDR1 is SEHNR, CDR2 FQNEAQ (reference sequence). CDR3 protein: CASTDVGLREQYF. CDR3 bases: TGTGCCAGTACAGACGTGGGGCTGAGGGAGCAGTACTTC.

A note on this clonotype: A clone one base away is much larger, so this may be a read error. CDR3 protein: CASSQGRRENPEAFF. The CDR3, as DNA: TGTGCCAGCAGCCAAGGTAGGAGAGAGAACCCTGAAGCTTTCTTT. The rearrangement links TRBV3-1 to TRBJ1-1; D unresolved. Germline V CDR1 and CDR2: LGHDT, YNNKEL (reference sequence). This CDR3 has 15 amino acids.